This TCR beta chain originates from a study of CD8+CD57+ T cells in acquired aplastic anemia. The authors sequenced patients whose flow cytometry had shown CD8+CD57+ cell expansion. Genomic DNA acted as the template from which TCR beta VDJ combination and CDR3 sequence profiling were carried out. TCRdb called the reads again in MiXCR, with one record for every CDR3 protein. The sample includes 150,000 to 200,000 distinct CDR3 sequences, less than 60% of them seen just once. This clonotype was counted many times. The sequenced sample consisted of sorted CD4+, CD8+, or CD8+CD57+ T cells (not recorded which) from PBMCs. The receptor's source is a human donor with aplastic anemia.

This CDR3 reads CASSLVGTSNTGELFF. The CDR3 nucleotides are TGTGCCAGCAGCTTAGTAGGGACTTCGAACACCGGGGAGCTGTTTTTT. The chain links TRBV11-2 to TRBJ2-2; perhaps TRBD2 as D (6 bases). Germline values: CDR1 SGHAT, CDR2 FQNNGV. The CDR3 runs to 16 residues. Between the trimmed V and J ends, which lost 1 base and 0 bases, there was a span of 9 bases.